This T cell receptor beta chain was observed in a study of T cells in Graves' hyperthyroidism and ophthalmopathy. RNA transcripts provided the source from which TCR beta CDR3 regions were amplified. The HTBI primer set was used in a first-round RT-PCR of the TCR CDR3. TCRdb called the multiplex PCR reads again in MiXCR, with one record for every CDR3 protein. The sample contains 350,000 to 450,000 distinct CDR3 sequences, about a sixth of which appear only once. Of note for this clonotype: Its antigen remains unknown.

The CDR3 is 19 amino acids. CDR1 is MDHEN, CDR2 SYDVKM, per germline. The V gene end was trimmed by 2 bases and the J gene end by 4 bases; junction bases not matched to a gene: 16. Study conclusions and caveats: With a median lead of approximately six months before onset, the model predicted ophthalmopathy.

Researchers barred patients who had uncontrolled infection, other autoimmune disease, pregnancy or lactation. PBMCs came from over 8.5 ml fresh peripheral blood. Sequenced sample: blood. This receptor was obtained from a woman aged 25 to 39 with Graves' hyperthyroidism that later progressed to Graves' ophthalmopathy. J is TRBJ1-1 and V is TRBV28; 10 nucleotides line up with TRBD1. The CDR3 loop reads CASSLVWGQGLRGSTEAFF. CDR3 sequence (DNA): TGTGCCAGCAGTTTAGTGTGGGGACAGGGGTTAAGGGGGAGCACTGAAGCTTTCTTT. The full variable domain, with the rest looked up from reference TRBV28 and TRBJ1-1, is DVKVTQSSRYLVKRTGEKVFLECVQDMDHENMFWYRQDPGLGLRLIYFSYDVKMKEKGDIPEGYSVSREKKERFSLILESASTNQTSMYLCASSLVWGQGLRGSTEAFFGQGTRLTVV.